The TCR beta chain described here comes from a study of T cell repertoires in cytomegalovirus infection. This clonotype came up once. What it binds is unknown. Regarding the study as a whole: The ex vivo response was dominated by HLA-C-restricted CMV-specific TCR beta clonotypes.

A single record per CDR3 protein comes from TCRdb applying MiXCR to the reads. The table lists under 200,000 distinct CDR3 sequences, approximately 9.6% of them singletons. The CDR3 has 19 residues. Looked up from germline, CDR1 is SGHTA and CDR2 is FQGTGA. The ends lost 1 base at V and 9 bases at J; junction bases unmatched: 19. What was sequenced was PBMCs. The gene calls are TRBV7-3 and TRBJ2-1; TRBD2 matches at 9 bases. This TCR was sampled from a human donor in good health (CMV status not recorded). Some clones in this sample may be carry-over from other donors' samples. CDR3 in amino acids: CASSLRAASVAGVSAEQFF. The CDR3 DNA reads as TGTGCCAGCAGCTTAAGGGCCGCGTCGGTAGCGGGAGTAAGCGCTGAGCAGTTCTTC.